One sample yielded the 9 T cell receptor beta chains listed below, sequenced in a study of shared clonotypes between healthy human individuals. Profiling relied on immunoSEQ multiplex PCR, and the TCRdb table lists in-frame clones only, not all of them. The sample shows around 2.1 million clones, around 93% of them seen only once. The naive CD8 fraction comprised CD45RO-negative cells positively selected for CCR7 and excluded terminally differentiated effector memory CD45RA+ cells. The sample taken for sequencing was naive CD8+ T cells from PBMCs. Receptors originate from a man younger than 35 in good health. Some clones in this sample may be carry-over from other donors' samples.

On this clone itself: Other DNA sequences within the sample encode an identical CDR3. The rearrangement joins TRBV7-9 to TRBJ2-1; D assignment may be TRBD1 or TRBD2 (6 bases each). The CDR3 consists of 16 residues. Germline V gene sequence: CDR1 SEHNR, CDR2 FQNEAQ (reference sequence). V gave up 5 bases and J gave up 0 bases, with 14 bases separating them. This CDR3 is CASSPRGGSSYNEQFF. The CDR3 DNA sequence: TGTGCCAGCAGCCCCAGAGGGGGGAGCTCCTACAATGAGCAGTTCTTC.

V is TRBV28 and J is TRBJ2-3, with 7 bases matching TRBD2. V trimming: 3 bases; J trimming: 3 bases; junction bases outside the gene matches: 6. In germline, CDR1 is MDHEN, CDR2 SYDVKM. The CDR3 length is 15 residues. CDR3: CASSFSGTMTDTQYF. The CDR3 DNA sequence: TGTGCCAGCAGTTTTTCTGGGACTATGACAGATACGCAGTATTTT.

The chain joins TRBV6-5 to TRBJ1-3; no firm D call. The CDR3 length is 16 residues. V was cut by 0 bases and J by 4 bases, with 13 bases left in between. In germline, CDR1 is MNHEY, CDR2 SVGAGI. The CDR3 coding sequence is TGTGCCAGCAGTTACTCAGTGGAAGGGTCGGGAAACACCATATATTTT. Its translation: CASSYSVEGSGNTIYF.

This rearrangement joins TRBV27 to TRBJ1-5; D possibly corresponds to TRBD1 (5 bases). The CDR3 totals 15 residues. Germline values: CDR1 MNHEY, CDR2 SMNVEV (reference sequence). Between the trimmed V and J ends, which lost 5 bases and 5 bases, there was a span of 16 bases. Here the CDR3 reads CASSTFGTAYQPQHF. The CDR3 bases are TGTGCCAGCAGTACTTTTGGGACGGCTTATCAGCCCCAGCATTTT.

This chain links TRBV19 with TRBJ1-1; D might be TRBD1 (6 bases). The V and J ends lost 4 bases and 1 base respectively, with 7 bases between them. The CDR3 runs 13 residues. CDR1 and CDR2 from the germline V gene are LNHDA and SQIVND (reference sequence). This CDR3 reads CASSSRGNTEAFF. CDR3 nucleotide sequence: TGTGCCAGTAGTAGCAGGGGGAACACTGAAGCTTTCTTT.

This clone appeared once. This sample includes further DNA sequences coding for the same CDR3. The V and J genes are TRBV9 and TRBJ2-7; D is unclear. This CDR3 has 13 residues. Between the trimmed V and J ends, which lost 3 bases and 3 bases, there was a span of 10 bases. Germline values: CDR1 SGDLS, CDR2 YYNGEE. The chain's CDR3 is CASSAGRGYEQYF. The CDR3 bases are TGTGCCAGCAGCGCAGGTCGAGGCTACGAGCAGTACTTC.

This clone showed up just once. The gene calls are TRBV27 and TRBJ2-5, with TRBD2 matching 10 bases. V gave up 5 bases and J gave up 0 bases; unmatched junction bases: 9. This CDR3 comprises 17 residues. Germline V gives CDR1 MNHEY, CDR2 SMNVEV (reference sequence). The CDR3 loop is CASSPLPLAGDQETQYF. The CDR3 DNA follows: TGTGCCAGCAGTCCCCTTCCCCTAGCGGGAGACCAAGAGACCCAGTACTTC.

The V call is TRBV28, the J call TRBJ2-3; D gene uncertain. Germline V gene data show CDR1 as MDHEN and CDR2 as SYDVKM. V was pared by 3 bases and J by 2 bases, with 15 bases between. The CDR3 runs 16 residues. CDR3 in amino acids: CASSLVGSANTDTQYF. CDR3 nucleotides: TGTGCCAGCAGTTTGGTAGGCTCAGCTAACACAGATACGCAGTATTTT.

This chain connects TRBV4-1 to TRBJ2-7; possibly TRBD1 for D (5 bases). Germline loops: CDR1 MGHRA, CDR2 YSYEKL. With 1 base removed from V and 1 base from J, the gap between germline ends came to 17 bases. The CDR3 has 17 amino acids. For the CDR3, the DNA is TGCGCCAGCAGCCAAGTTCCCCCCCCAGGGCGATCCTACGAGCAGTACTTC. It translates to CASSQVPPPGRSYEQYF.